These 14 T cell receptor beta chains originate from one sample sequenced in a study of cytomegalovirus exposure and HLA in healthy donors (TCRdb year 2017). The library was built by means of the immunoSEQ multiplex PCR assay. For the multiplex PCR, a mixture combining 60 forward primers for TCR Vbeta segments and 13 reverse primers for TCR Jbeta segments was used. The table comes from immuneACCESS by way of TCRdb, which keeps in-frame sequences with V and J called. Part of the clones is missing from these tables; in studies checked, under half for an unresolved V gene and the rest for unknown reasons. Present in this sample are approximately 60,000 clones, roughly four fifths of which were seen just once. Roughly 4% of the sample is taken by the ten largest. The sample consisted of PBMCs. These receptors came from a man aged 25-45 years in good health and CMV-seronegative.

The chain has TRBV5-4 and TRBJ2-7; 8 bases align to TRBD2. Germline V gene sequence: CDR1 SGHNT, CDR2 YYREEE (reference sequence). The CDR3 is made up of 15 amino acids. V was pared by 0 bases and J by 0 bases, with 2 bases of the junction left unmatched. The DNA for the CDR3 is TGTGCCAGCAGCTTGGCGGCGGGGGGCTCCTACGAGCAGTACTTC. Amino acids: CASSLAAGGSYEQYF. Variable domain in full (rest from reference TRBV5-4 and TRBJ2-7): ETGVTQSPTHLIKTRGQQVTLRCSSQSGHNTVSWYQQALGQGPQFIFQYYREEENGRGNFPPRFSGLQFPNYSSELNVNALELDDSALYLCASSLAAGGSYEQYFGPGTRLTVT.

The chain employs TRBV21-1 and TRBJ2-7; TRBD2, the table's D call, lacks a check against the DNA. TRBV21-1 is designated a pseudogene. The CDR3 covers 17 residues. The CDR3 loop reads CASNTGRERSYPYEQYF. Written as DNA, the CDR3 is TGTGCCAGCAATACGGGGAGGGAGAGATCTTATCCCTACGAGCAGTACTTC.

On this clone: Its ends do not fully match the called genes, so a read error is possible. The CDR3 loop reads CASSFCRQLGGMNTEAFF. CDR3 nucleotide sequence: TGTGCTAGCAGCTTTTGCCGACAGCTCGGGGGGATGAACACTGAAGCTTTCTTT. The chain is built from TRBV7-7 and TRBJ1-1; maybe TRBD1 (5 bases). The V gene's germline CDR1 is SSHAT and CDR2 FNYEAQ (reference sequence). The CDR3 covers 18 residues.

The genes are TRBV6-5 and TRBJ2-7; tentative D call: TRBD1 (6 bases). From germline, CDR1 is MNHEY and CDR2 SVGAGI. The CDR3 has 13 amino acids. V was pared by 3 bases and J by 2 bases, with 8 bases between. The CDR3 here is CASSYGGTYEQYF. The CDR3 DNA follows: TGTGCCAGCAGTTATGGGGGCACCTACGAGCAGTACTTC.

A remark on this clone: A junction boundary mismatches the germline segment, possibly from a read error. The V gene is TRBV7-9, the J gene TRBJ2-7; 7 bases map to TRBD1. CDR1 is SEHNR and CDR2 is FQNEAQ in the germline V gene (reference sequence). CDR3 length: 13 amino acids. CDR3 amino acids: CSSSLTGSYEQYF. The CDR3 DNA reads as TGTTCCAGCAGCTTGACAGGGTCCTACGAGCAGTACTTC.

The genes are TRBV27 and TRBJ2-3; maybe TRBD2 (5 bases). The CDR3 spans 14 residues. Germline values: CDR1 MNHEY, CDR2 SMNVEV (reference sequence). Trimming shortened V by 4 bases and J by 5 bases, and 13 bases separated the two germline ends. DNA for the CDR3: TGTGCCAGCAGTTATCTAGTAGGAGGAGATACGCAGTATTTT. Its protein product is CASSYLVGGDTQYF.

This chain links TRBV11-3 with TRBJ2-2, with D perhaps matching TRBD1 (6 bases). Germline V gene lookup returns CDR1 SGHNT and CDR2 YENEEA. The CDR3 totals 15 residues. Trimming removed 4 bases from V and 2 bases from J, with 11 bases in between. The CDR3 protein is CASSSGHPNTGELFF. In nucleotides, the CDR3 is TGTGCCAGCAGCTCGGGACATCCAAACACCGGGGAGCTGTTTTTT.

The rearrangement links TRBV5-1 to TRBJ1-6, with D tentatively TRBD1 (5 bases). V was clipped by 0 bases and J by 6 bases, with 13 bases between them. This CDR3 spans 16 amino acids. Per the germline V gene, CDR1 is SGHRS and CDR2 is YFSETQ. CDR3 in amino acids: CASSLGLDRLNSPLHF. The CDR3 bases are TGCGCCAGCAGCTTGGGCCTTGACAGACTTAATTCACCCCTCCACTTT.

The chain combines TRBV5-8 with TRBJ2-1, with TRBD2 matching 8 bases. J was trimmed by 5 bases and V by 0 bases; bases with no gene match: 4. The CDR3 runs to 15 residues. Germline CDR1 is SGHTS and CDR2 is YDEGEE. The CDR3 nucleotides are TGTGCCAGCAGCTTGGGTCGGGGGGGCAACAATGAGCAGTTCTTC. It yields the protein CASSLGRGGNNEQFF.

In DNA, the CDR3 is TGTGCCAGCAGCTTGGGATGGGACAGCTACGAGCAGTACTTC. Translated: CASSLGWDSYEQYF. J is TRBJ2-7 and V is TRBV5-6; 7 bases line up with TRBD1. V shed 0 bases, J shed 3 bases, and the junction held 3 bases outside the gene matches. The CDR3 is 14 amino acids. Looked up from germline, CDR1 is SGHDT and CDR2 is YYEEEE.

The CDR3 protein is CASAGSYTEAFF. CDR3 DNA sequence: TGTGCCAGCGCGGGGAGCTACACTGAAGCTTTCTTT. This chain uses TRBV7-6 with TRBJ1-1; D gene ambiguous. Looked up from germline, CDR1 is SGHVS and CDR2 is FNYEAQ. This CDR3 has 12 amino acids. V was pared by 8 bases and J by 3 bases, with 10 bases between.

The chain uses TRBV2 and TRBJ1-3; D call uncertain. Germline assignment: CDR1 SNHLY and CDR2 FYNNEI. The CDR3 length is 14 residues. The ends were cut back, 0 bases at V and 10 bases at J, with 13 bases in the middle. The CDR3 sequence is CASSEALTTRTIYF. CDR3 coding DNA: TGTGCCAGCAGTGAAGCGCTAACTACCCGGACCATATATTTT.

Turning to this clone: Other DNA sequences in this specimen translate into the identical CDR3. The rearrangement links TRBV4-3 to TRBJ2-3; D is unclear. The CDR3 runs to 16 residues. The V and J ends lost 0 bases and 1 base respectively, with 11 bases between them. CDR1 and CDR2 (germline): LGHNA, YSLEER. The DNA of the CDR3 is TGCGCCAGCAGCCAAGAATGGGCATCGCGCACAGATACGCAGTATTTT. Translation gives CASSQEWASRTDTQYF.

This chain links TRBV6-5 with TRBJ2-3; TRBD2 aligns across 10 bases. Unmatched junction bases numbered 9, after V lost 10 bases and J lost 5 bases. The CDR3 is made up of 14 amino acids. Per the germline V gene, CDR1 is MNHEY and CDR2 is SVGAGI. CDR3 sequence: CATSSGSLGDTQYF. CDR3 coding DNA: TGTGCCACCTCTAGCGGGAGCCTGGGAGATACGCAGTATTTT.